A selection of T cell receptor beta chains follows, all from one sample in a study of blood T cell repertoires in COVID-19. Assay used: immunoSEQ multiplex PCR; TCRdb lists only in-frame clones, some missing. This sample yields 250,000 to 350,000 clones, of which around 88% are seen a single time; 2.1% belongs to the top ten. The sample consisted of peripheral blood. The receptors here all came from a woman in her twenties or thirties who had recovered from COVID-19. Both conserved end residues are part of each CDR3. The D gene is left open where the match is weak. The listing skips clone size in some rows; elsewhere it reads once, few, many or a size class.

CDR3aa: CASSLRGGNTIYF
CDR3nt: TGTGCCAGCAGTTTAAGAGGAGGAAACACCATATATTTT
abundance: NA
v_gene: TRBV12-3/TRBV12-4
d_gene: NA
j_gene: TRBJ1-3

CDR3aa: CASSPPVGSGGTDTQYF
CDR3nt: TGTGCCAGCTCACCACCGGTTGGTAGTGGTGGCACAGATACGCAGTATTTT
abundance: NA
v_gene: TRBV18
d_gene: NA
j_gene: TRBJ2-3

CDR3aa: CASSNSGNEQFF
CDR3nt: TGTGCCAGTAGTAATAGCGGCAATGAGCAGTTCTTC
abundance: NA
v_gene: TRBV19
d_gene: NA
j_gene: TRBJ2-1

CDR3aa: CASSHRQGPEAFF
CDR3nt: TGTGCCAGCAGCCACCGGCAGGGCCCCGAAGCTTTCTTT
abundance: once
v_gene: TRBV27
d_gene: NA
j_gene: TRBJ1-1

CDR3aa: CATSESASGMHEQFF
CDR3nt: TGTGCCACCAGTGAATCGGCTAGCGGGATGCATGAGCAGTTCTTC
abundance: NA
v_gene: TRBV24-1
d_gene: TRBD2
j_gene: TRBJ2-1

CDR3aa: CAWGSGVGSHEQYF
CDR3nt: TGTGCCTGGGGCTCGGGGGTCGGGTCCCACGAGCAGTACTTC
abundance: NA
v_gene: TRBV30
d_gene: NA
j_gene: TRBJ2-7

CDR3aa: CASSQGPTDTQYF
CDR3nt: TGTGCCAGCAGCCAAGGGCCCACAGATACGCAGTATTTT
abundance: NA
v_gene: TRBV3-1/TRBV3-2
d_gene: NA
j_gene: TRBJ2-3

CDR3aa: CASSSGLAFQETQYF
CDR3nt: TGCGCCAGCAGCTCAGGACTAGCGTTCCAAGAGACCCAGTACTTC
abundance: NA
v_gene: TRBV5-1
d_gene: TRBD2
j_gene: TRBJ2-5

CDR3aa: CASSLLTGGDQPQHF
CDR3nt: TGTGCCAGCTCACTACTGACAGGGGGAGATCAGCCCCAGCATTTT
abundance: few
v_gene: TRBV18
d_gene: TRBD1
j_gene: TRBJ1-5

CDR3aa: CASHRVGNTEAFF
CDR3nt: TGTGCCAGTCACAGGGTGGGGAACACTGAAGCTTTCTTT
abundance: few
v_gene: TRBV28
d_gene: NA
j_gene: TRBJ1-1

CDR3aa: CASSLSRAGGTGEAFF
CDR3nt: TGTGCCAGCAGTTTATCCCGGGCAGGGGGAACAGGTGAAGCTTTCTTT
abundance: NA
v_gene: TRBV27
d_gene: TRBD1
j_gene: TRBJ1-1

CDR3aa: CASSPSGGADTQYF
CDR3nt: TGTGCCAGCTCACCGTCCGGGGGGGCAGATACGCAGTATTTT
abundance: NA
v_gene: TRBV18
d_gene: TRBD2
j_gene: TRBJ2-3

CDR3aa: CASRNRDRSYSNQPQHF
CDR3nt: TGTGCCAGCAGAAACCGGGACAGGAGTTATAGCAATCAGCCCCAGCATTTT
abundance: NA
v_gene: TRBV28
d_gene: TRBD1
j_gene: TRBJ1-5

CDR3aa: CASKYYEQYF
CDR3nt: TGTGCCAGCAAATACTACGAGCAGTACTTC
abundance: NA
v_gene: TRBV2
d_gene: NA
j_gene: TRBJ2-7

CDR3aa: CASSLTGHGANVLTF
CDR3nt: TGTGCCAGCAGCTTAACGGGACATGGGGCCAACGTCCTGACTTTC
abundance: NA
v_gene: TRBV11-2
d_gene: NA
j_gene: TRBJ2-6

CDR3aa: CASRATELYGYTF
CDR3nt: TGTGCCAGCAGGGCGACGGAGCTGTATGGCTACACCTTC
abundance: NA
v_gene: TRBV2
d_gene: NA
j_gene: TRBJ1-2

CDR3aa: CASSYGGPTTDTQYF
CDR3nt: TGTGCCAGCAGTTACGGGGGCCCAACCACAGATACGCAGTATTTT
abundance: NA
v_gene: TRBV6-5
d_gene: NA
j_gene: TRBJ2-3

CDR3aa: CASSLSSGRAQDTQYF
CDR3nt: TGTGCCAGCAGCTTGTCTAGCGGGAGAGCCCAAGATACGCAGTATTTT
abundance: NA
v_gene: TRBV5-4
d_gene: TRBD2
j_gene: TRBJ2-3

CDR3aa: CASSEYPDEQYF
CDR3nt: TGTGCCAGCAGTGAATACCCCGACGAGCAGTACTTC
abundance: NA
v_gene: TRBV25-1
d_gene: NA
j_gene: TRBJ2-7

CDR3aa: CASSLHRGWSTDTQYF
CDR3nt: TGTGCCAGCAGCTTACACAGGGGGTGGTCCACAGATACGCAGTATTTT
abundance: NA
v_gene: TRBV7-9
d_gene: TRBD1
j_gene: TRBJ2-3

CDR3aa: CASSYRLEETQYF
CDR3nt: TGTGCCAGCAGTTATCGGCTAGAGGAGACCCAGTACTTC
abundance: few
v_gene: TRBV6-5
d_gene: NA
j_gene: TRBJ2-5

CDR3aa: CASSEFKQAMNTEAFF
CDR3nt: TGTGCCAGCAGTGAATTTAAACAGGCCATGAACACTGAAGCTTTCTTT
abundance: NA
v_gene: TRBV25-1
d_gene: NA
j_gene: TRBJ1-1

CDR3aa: CASALAGGPQYF
CDR3nt: TGTGCCAGCGCCCTAGCGGGAGGACCCCAGTACTTC
abundance: few
v_gene: TRBV3-1/TRBV3-2
d_gene: TRBD2
j_gene: TRBJ2-5

CDR3aa: CASSWTVYGYTF
CDR3nt: TGTGCCAGCAGTTGGACAGTCTATGGCTACACCTTC
abundance: NA
v_gene: TRBV12-3/TRBV12-4
d_gene: NA
j_gene: TRBJ1-2

CDR3aa: CASSFGTGYTEAFF
CDR3nt: TGTGCCAGCAGCTTTGGGACAGGGTACACTGAAGCTTTCTTT
abundance: NA
v_gene: TRBV7-9
d_gene: TRBD1
j_gene: TRBJ1-1

CDR3aa: CASSYSPRNTEAFF
CDR3nt: TGTGCCAGCAGTTACTCCCCCAGGAACACTGAAGCTTTCTTT
abundance: NA
v_gene: TRBV6-6
d_gene: NA
j_gene: TRBJ1-1

CDR3aa: CAWGRQGTNYGYTF
CDR3nt: TGTGCCTGGGGGAGACAGGGAACTAACTATGGCTACACCTTC
abundance: NA
v_gene: TRBV30
d_gene: TRBD1
j_gene: TRBJ1-2